The 31 T cell receptor beta chains reported below all come from one sample, sequenced in a study of T-cell memory formation after mild COVID-19. MiXCR was run by TCRdb on the 5' RACE reads, yielding one entry per CDR3 protein. The table includes 140,000 to 150,000 distinct CDR3 sequences, under 30% detected once. Material: PBMCs or a T cell subset sorted from them (not recorded which). All receptors come from an adult woman who had mild COVID-19 (a few samples of this study predate the infection). Cell type and time point are not known.

This clonotype was seen only a few times. The chain joins TRBV15 to TRBJ2-6; unclear D gene. Trimming stripped 6 bases from V and 4 bases from J, with 16 bases between. This CDR3 is built from 16 residues. Germline assignment: CDR1 LNHNV and CDR2 YYDKDF (reference sequence). Written as DNA, the CDR3 is TGTGCCACCAGTCTTCCCCCGGTCGGGGGGGCCAACGTCCTGACTTTC. It codes for CATSLPPVGGANVLTF.

The CDR3 loop reads CASRGLAAYNEQFF. Written as DNA, the CDR3 is TGTGCCAGCAGAGGACTAGCGGCCTACAATGAGCAGTTCTTC. The chain employs TRBV7-9 and TRBJ2-1; 10 bases are a match to TRBD2. There are 14 residues in the CDR3. Germline V gives CDR1 SEHNR, CDR2 FQNEAQ (reference sequence). Trimming cost V 6 bases and J 2 bases; bases outside gene matches: 1.

The rearrangement uses TRBV20-1 and TRBJ2-1, with 10 nucleotides matching TRBD1. This CDR3 region has 22 residues. Germline CDR1 reads DFQATT; CDR2 reads SNEGSKA (reference sequence). The trim removed 1 base at V and 4 bases at J, leaving 25 bases unmatched. The DNA of the CDR3 is TGCAGTGCTAGAGGATATCTAGGGGTGAGACAGGGGGCGACTATGCTATACAATGAGCAGTTCTTC. Its translation: CSARGYLGVRQGATMLYNEQFF.

This chain uses TRBV5-6 with TRBJ2-5, with a weak D call TRBD1 (7 bases). This CDR3 has 15 amino acids. Germline V gene lookup returns CDR1 SGHDT and CDR2 YYEEEE. The ends were cut back, 4 bases at V and 5 bases at J, with 18 bases in the middle. CDR3 coding DNA: TGTGCCAGCAGCATCGAGGAGACAGGGAGGGAGACCCAGTACTTC. Its translation: CASSIEETGRETQYF.

This clonotype was counted many times. V is TRBV7-9 and J is TRBJ1-1; D remains unclear. V dropped 6 bases and J dropped 2 bases, with 10 bases sitting between them. Germline values: CDR1 SEHNR, CDR2 FQNEAQ (reference sequence). The CDR3 runs 13 residues. For the CDR3, the DNA is TGTGCCAGCAGTTTGGGGAGCAACACTGAAGCTTTCTTT. Translated, it gives CASSLGSNTEAFF.

The rearrangement links TRBV7-3 to TRBJ2-3, with TRBD2 matching 8 bases. Germline-derived CDR1 and CDR2 are SGHTA and FQGTGA. This CDR3 is 16 amino acids long. The V segment lost 2 bases and the J segment 2 bases; nucleotides outside the gene matches: 6. In nucleotides, the CDR3 is TGTGCCAGCAGCTTACAGGCGGGAGGAATCACAGATACGCAGTATTTT. Protein product: CASSLQAGGITDTQYF.

This clonotype has only a few counts. The chain is built from TRBV7-9 and TRBJ1-1, with D perhaps TRBD1 (5 bases). CDR1 is SEHNR and CDR2 is FQNEAQ in the germline V gene (reference sequence). The CDR3 is 14 residues long. Trimming left V 5 bases short and J 0 bases short, with 10 bases between. The CDR3 DNA reads TGTGCCAGCAGCAAAGGGGAGCTGAACACTGAAGCTTTCTTT. The encoded protein is CASSKGELNTEAFF.

The chain is built from TRBV2 and TRBJ2-7; tentative D call: TRBD1 (6 bases). In germline, CDR1 is SNHLY, CDR2 FYNNEI. The CDR3 has 13 amino acids. V was trimmed by 4 bases and J by 2 bases, leaving 9 bases between them. CDR3 nucleotides: TGTGCCAGCAGTGCAGGGGAAACCTACGAGCAGTACTTC. Amino acid sequence: CASSAGETYEQYF.

The V call is TRBV24-1, the J call TRBJ2-2; D may be TRBD2 (5 bases). Germline-derived CDR1 and CDR2 are KGHDR and SFDVKD. The CDR3 is 14 residues long. Deletions cut 4 bases from V and 6 bases from J, with 11 bases between. DNA of the CDR3: TGTGCCACCAGTGAGGGAACTAGTGCCGGGGAGCTGTTTTTT. Residues: CATSEGTSAGELFF.

In its sample, this clonotype was seen a few times. The chain links TRBV7-2 to TRBJ2-4; TRBD2 agrees at 8 bases. This CDR3 has 23 residues. Germline-derived CDR1 and CDR2 are SGHTA and FQGNSA. V was clipped by 3 bases and J by 0 bases; unmatched bases: 25. CDR3 loop: CASSLAFSTAGGPPPLAKNIQYF. The CDR3, as DNA: TGTGCCAGCAGCTTGGCCTTCAGTACGGCGGGAGGACCTCCGCCTTTAGCCAAAAACATTCAGTACTTC. The full variable domain, with the rest looked up from reference TRBV7-2 and TRBJ2-4, is GAGVSQSPSNKVTEKGKDVELRCDPISGHTALYWYRQSLGQGLEFLIYFQGNSAPDKSGLPSDRFSAERTGGSVSTLTIQRTQQEDSAVYLCASSLAFSTAGGPPPLAKNIQYFGAGTRLSVL.

The sample holds a few counts of this clonotype. The chain recombines TRBV5-6 with TRBJ2-5, with a tentative D call TRBD2 (5 bases). CDR1 is SGHDT, CDR2 YYEEEE, per germline. The V end was cut by 0 bases, the J end by 5 bases, with 20 bases between. The CDR3 runs 17 residues. CDR3 DNA: TGTGCCAGCAGCTTGGGGACGGGGATCCTAATCTCGGAGACCCAGTACTTC. It yields the protein CASSLGTGILISETQYF.

The sample holds one count of this clonotype. J is TRBJ1-1 and V is TRBV6-1; D unclear. Trimming took off 0 bases at V and 1 base at J, with 9 bases between the two ends. Germline V gene lookup returns CDR1 MNHNS and CDR2 SASEGT. The CDR3 is 15 amino acids. The CDR3 spells CASSEARPANTEAFF. CDR3 sequence (DNA): TGTGCCAGCAGTGAAGCGCGTCCGGCGAACACTGAAGCTTTCTTT.

This clonotype was counted only a few times. The chain carries TRBV24-1 and TRBJ2-1; D not certain. Trimming shortened V by 10 bases and J by 11 bases, and 17 bases separated the two germline ends. Germline lookup yields CDR1 KGHDR and CDR2 SFDVKD. The CDR3 covers 12 residues. Here the CDR3 reads CATRSDTSQQFF. The CDR3 coding sequence is TGTGCCACAAGATCCGACACCTCCCAGCAGTTCTTC.

There are many counts of this clonotype. The chain recombines TRBV4-1 with TRBJ1-1; D gene uncertain. The length of the CDR3 is 14 residues. CDR1 is MGHRA and CDR2 is YSYEKL in the germline V gene. Deletions cut 4 bases from V and 2 bases from J, with 11 bases between. In nucleotides, the CDR3 is TGCGCCAGCAGCCTTCCCGGGTTCAACACTGAAGCTTTCTTT. Its translation: CASSLPGFNTEAFF.

This clonotype was detected a few times. The chain is built from TRBV5-1 and TRBJ2-2, with D perhaps TRBD1 or TRBD2 (5 bases each). The CDR3 covers 16 residues. Trimming took 3 bases from V and 0 from J, leaving 12 bases between them. Germline values: CDR1 SGHRS, CDR2 YFSETQ. The CDR3 DNA reads as TGCGCCAGCAGCTACTGGGACGCCACGAACACCGGGGAGCTGTTTTTT. Its translation: CASSYWDATNTGELFF.

This clonotype was found a few times. The V call is TRBV5-1, the J call TRBJ1-2; 8 nucleotides align to TRBD1. V dropped 6 bases and J dropped 0; count of bases not matched to a gene: 4. Per the germline V gene, CDR1 is SGHRS and CDR2 is YFSETQ. The CDR3 runs to 14 residues. The CDR3 region is CASTEQGANYGYTF. Here the CDR3 DNA reads TGCGCCAGCACCGAACAGGGGGCTAACTATGGCTACACCTTC.

This clonotype was observed many times. The CDR3 loop reads CASSRDSPKVDGYTF. The CDR3, as DNA: TGCGCCAGCAGCCGGGACAGCCCCAAAGTCGATGGCTACACCTTC. V usage is TRBV5-1 and J usage is TRBJ1-2, with TRBD1 matching over 7 bases. The junction had 12 bases not matched to a gene; V was cut back by 4 bases and J by 6 bases. From germline, CDR1 is SGHRS and CDR2 YFSETQ. The CDR3 is 15 residues long.

The chain uses TRBV29-1 and TRBJ1-1, with D possibly TRBD1 on 6 matching bases. The CDR3 length is 14 residues. Trimming pared 4 bases from V and 6 bases from J, leaving 18 bases between. Germline V gene data show CDR1 as SQVTM and CDR2 as ANQGSEA. CDR3 DNA sequence: TGCAGCGTTGCCAGGGACACCTACTACTCTGAAGCTTTCTTT. It yields the protein CSVARDTYYSEAFF.

The chain carries TRBV12-5 and TRBJ2-1; 8 bases line up with TRBD2. Trimming at V came to 5 bases and at J to 3 bases, leaving 6 bases not matched to a gene. This CDR3 contains 15 residues. Germline V CDR1 and CDR2: LGHNT, FRNRAP. CDR3 bases: TGTGCTAGTGGTATTAGCGGGACCTTCTACAATGAGCAGTTCTTC. Translated, it gives CASGISGTFYNEQFF.

This chain links TRBV11-2 with TRBJ2-1, with D perhaps TRBD2 (6 bases). The CDR3 has 12 residues. Germline-derived CDR1 and CDR2 are SGHAT and FQNNGV. V was pared by 4 bases and J by 9 bases, with 10 bases between. In DNA, the CDR3 is TGTGCCAGCAGCTCGGAGACTAGTGAGCAGTTCTTC. Translation: CASSSETSEQFF.

The chain carries TRBV5-4 and TRBJ2-7; no firm D call. The CDR3 sequence is 12 residues long. Trimming removed 7 bases at V and 2 bases at J, with 10 bases between. Germline loops: CDR1 SGHNT, CDR2 YYREEE (reference sequence). As DNA, the CDR3 is TGTGCCAGCGGACCTAGACCCTACGAGCAGTACTTC. Residues: CASGPRPYEQYF. Together with reference TRBV5-4 and TRBJ2-7, the CDR3 gives the full variable domain: ETGVTQSPTHLIKTRGQQVTLRCSSQSGHNTVSWYQQALGQGPQFIFQYYREEENGRGNFPPRFSGLQFPNYSSELNVNALELDDSALYLCASGPRPYEQYFGPGTRLTVT.

The chain uses TRBV5-1 and TRBJ1-1, with 10 bases aligning to TRBD1. The trim removed 6 bases at V and 3 bases at J, leaving 5 bases unmatched. The CDR3 is 14 residues long. The V gene's germline CDR1 is SGHRS and CDR2 YFSETQ. Written as DNA, the CDR3 is TGCGCCAGCACCGGGACAGGGGATGACACTGAAGCTTTCTTT. It is translated as CASTGTGDDTEAFF.

V usage is TRBV7-6 and J usage is TRBJ2-3; 9 bases line up with TRBD1. The V and J ends lost 4 bases and 6 bases, in that order; junction bases with no gene match: 8. Per germline, CDR1 SGHVS and CDR2 FNYEAQ. The CDR3 runs 15 residues. The CDR3 loop is CASSSWTGAPDTQYF. CDR3 coding DNA: TGTGCCAGCAGCTCCTGGACAGGGGCTCCTGATACGCAGTATTTT.

This sequence joins TRBV4-1 and TRBJ2-3; the D gene is possibly TRBD1 (6 bases). The CDR3 is 16 residues long. Germline V gene data show CDR1 as MGHRA and CDR2 as YSYEKL. V dropped 0 bases and J dropped 2 bases, with 12 bases sitting between them. The CDR3 reads CASSQDDQGHTDTQYF. The CDR3 DNA follows: TGCGCCAGCAGCCAAGACGATCAGGGGCACACAGATACGCAGTATTTT.

This clonotype was seen only a few times. This chain uses TRBV7-9 with TRBJ1-1; possible D gene TRBD1, 5 bases. Trimming removed 3 bases at V and 0 bases at J, with 8 bases between. The CDR3 spans 14 residues. The germline gives CDR1 SEHNR, CDR2 FQNEAQ (reference sequence). The CDR3 bases are TGTGCCAGCAGCTTGATGGGACTGAACACTGAAGCTTTCTTT. Translation: CASSLMGLNTEAFF.

This rearrangement joins TRBV27 to TRBJ2-3, with 8 bases matching TRBD1. Germline-derived CDR1 and CDR2 are MNHEY and SMNVEV (reference sequence). This CDR3 has 16 residues. The junction had 4 bases not matched to a gene; V was cut back by 0 bases and J by 2 bases. The CDR3 protein is CASSLSGTGDTDTQYF. CDR3 bases: TGTGCCAGCAGTTTATCCGGGACAGGAGACACAGATACGCAGTATTTT.

This chain uses TRBV7-3 with TRBJ2-2; D gene ambiguous. V was shortened by 3 bases and J by 5 bases, with 7 bases between the two germline ends. Germline assignment: CDR1 SGHTA and CDR2 FQGTGA. The CDR3 is 13 residues long. This CDR3 is CASSLLVTGELFF. The CDR3 coding sequence is TGTGCCAGCAGCTTGTTGGTGACCGGGGAGCTGTTTTTT.

This chain connects TRBV3-1 to TRBJ2-4; perhaps TRBD2 as D (5 bases). The CDR3 totals 16 residues. The germline V gene has CDR1 LGHDT and CDR2 YNNKEL (reference sequence). The ends were cut back, 0 bases at V and 6 bases at J, with 15 bases in the middle. CDR3 region: CASSQEGRQAGNIQYF. The CDR3 nucleotides are TGTGCCAGCAGCCAAGAGGGTCGGCAGGCGGGAAACATTCAGTACTTC.

This clonotype was observed a handful of times. The genes are TRBV7-3 and TRBJ2-1; 10 nucleotides line up with TRBD2. V shed 5 bases, J shed 3 bases, and the junction held 4 bases outside the gene matches. The germline gives CDR1 SGHTA, CDR2 FQGTGA. The CDR3 runs 15 residues. The CDR3 reads CASSPSGRHYNEQFF. CDR3 nucleotide sequence: TGTGCCAGCAGCCCTAGCGGGAGACACTACAATGAGCAGTTCTTC.

This clonotype occurred a few times. V usage is TRBV6-4 and J usage is TRBJ1-2, with 10 positions matching TRBD1. With V trimmed by 3 bases and J by 7 bases, 5 bases remained unmatched. Germline CDR1 is MRHNA and CDR2 is SNTAGT. There are 14 residues in the CDR3. CDR3 sequence: CASSEQTGGSGYTF. The CDR3 DNA is TGTGCCAGCAGTGAGCAGACAGGGGGCAGTGGCTACACCTTC.

This clonotype was seen a few times. This rearrangement joins TRBV15 to TRBJ2-7, with TRBD1 identical over 7 bases. The CDR3 spans 15 residues. V trimming: 3 bases; J trimming: 4 bases; junction bases outside the gene matches: 9. Germline V gives CDR1 LNHNV, CDR2 YYDKDF (reference sequence). CDR3 DNA sequence: TGTGCCACCAGCAGGGAAAGGACAGGCCGATACGAGCAGTACTTC. It encodes CATSRERTGRYEQYF.